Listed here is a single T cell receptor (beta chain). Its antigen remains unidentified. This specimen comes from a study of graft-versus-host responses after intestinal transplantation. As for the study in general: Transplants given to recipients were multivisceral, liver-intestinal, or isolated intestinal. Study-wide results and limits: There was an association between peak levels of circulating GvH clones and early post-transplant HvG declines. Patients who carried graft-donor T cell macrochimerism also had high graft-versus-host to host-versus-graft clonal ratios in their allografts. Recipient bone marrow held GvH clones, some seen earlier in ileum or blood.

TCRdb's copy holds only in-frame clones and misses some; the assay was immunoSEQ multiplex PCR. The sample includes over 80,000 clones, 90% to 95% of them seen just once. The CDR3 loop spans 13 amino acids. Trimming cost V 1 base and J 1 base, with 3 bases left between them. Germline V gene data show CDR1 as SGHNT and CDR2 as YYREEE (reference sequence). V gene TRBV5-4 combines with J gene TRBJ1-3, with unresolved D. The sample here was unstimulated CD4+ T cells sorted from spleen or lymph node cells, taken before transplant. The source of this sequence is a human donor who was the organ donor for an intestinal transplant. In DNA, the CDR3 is TGTGCCAGCAGCTTGCGTTCTGGAAACACCATATATTTT. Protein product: CASSLRSGNTIYF.